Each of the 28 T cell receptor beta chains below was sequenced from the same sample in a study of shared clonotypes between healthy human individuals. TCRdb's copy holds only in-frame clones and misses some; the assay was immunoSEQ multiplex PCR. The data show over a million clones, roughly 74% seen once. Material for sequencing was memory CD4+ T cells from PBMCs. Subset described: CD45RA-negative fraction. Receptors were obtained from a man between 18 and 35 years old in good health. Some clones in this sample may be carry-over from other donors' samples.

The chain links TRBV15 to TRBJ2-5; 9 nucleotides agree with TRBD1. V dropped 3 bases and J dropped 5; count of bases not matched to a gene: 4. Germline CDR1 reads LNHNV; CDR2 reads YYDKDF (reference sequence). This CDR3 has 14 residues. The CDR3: CATSRRDRAETQYF. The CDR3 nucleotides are TGTGCCACCAGCAGGCGGGACAGGGCGGAGACCCAGTACTTC.

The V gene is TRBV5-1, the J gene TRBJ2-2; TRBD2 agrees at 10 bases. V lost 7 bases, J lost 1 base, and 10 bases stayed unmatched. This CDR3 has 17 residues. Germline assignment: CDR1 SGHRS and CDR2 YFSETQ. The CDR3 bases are TGCGCCAGCCGACCCAGACCTAGCGGGGGGAACACCGGGGAGCTGTTTTTT. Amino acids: CASRPRPSGGNTGELFF.

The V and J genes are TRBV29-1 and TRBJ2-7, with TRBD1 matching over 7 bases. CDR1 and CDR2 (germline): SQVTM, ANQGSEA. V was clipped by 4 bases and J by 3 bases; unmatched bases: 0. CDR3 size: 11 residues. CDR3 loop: CSVGDSYEQYF. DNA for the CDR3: TGCAGCGTTGGGGACAGCTACGAGCAGTACTTC.

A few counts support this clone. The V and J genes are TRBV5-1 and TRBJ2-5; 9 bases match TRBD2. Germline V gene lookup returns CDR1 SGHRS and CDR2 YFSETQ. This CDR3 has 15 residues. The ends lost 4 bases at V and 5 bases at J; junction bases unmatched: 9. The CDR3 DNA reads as TGCGCCAGCAGCGGTGATAGCGGGAGCGGCGAGACCCAGTACTTC. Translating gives CASSGDSGSGETQYF. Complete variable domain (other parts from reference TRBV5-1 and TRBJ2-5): KAGVTQTPRYLIKTRGQQVTLSCSPISGHRSVSWYQQTPGQGLQFLFEYFSETQRNKGNFPGRFSGRQFSNSRSEMNVSTLELGDSALYLCASSGDSGSGETQYFGPGTRLLVL.

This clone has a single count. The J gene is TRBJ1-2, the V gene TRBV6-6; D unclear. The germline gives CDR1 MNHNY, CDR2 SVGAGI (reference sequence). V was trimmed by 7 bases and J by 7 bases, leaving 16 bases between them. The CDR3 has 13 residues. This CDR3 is CASTQIWTAGYTF. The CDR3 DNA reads TGTGCCAGCACCCAGATTTGGACGGCTGGCTACACCTTC.

The CDR3 loop reads CASSFQGTGNTIYF. The CDR3 nucleotides read TGTGCCAGCAGCTTTCAGGGGACTGGAAACACCATATATTTT. The chain employs TRBV7-9 and TRBJ1-3, with D tentatively TRBD1 (6 bases). Germline lookup yields CDR1 SEHNR and CDR2 FQNEAQ (reference sequence). V lost 3 bases, J lost 2 bases, and 8 bases lay in between. The CDR3 sequence is 14 residues long.

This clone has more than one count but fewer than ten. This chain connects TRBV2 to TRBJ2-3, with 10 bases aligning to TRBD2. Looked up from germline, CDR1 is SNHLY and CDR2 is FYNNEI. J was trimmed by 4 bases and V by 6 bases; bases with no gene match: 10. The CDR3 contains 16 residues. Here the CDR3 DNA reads TGTGCCAGCAGCGCCCTCCGAGCGGGAGGGGCAGATACGCAGTATTTT. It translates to CASSALRAGGADTQYF.

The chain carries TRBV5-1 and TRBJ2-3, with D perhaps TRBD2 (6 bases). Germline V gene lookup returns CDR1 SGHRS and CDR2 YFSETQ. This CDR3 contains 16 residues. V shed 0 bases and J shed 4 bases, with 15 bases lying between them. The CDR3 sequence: CASSLASMGRPDTQYF. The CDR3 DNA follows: TGCGCCAGCAGCTTGGCAAGTATGGGGAGGCCAGATACGCAGTATTTT.

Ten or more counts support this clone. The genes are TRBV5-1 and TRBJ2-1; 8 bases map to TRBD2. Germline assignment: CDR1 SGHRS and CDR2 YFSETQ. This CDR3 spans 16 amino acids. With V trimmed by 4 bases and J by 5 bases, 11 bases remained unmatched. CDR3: CASSPAGGSFNNEQFF. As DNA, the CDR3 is TGCGCCAGCAGCCCGGCGGGGGGCAGTTTCAACAATGAGCAGTTCTTC.

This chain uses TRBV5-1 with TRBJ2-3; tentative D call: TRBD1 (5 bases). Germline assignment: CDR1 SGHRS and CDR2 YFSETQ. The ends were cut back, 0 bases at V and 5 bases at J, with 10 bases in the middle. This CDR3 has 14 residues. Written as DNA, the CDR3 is TGCGCCAGCAGCTTGGATGGGGCTAGAGATACGCAGTATTTT. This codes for CASSLDGARDTQYF. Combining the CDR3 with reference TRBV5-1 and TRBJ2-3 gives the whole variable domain KAGVTQTPRYLIKTRGQQVTLSCSPISGHRSVSWYQQTPGQGLQFLFEYFSETQRNKGNFPGRFSGRQFSNSRSEMNVSTLELGDSALYLCASSLDGARDTQYFGPGTRLTVL.

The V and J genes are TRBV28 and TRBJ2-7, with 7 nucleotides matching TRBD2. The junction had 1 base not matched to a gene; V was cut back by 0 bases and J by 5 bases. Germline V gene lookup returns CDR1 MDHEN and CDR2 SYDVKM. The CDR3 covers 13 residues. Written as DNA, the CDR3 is TGTGCCAGCAGTTTATGGGGAGGGGACGAGCAGTACTTC. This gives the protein CASSLWGGDEQYF. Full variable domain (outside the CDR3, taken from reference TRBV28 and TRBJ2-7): DVKVTQSSRYLVKRTGEKVFLECVQDMDHENMFWYRQDPGLGLRLIYFSYDVKMKEKGDIPEGYSVSREKKERFSLILESASTNQTSMYLCASSLWGGDEQYFGPGTRLTVT.

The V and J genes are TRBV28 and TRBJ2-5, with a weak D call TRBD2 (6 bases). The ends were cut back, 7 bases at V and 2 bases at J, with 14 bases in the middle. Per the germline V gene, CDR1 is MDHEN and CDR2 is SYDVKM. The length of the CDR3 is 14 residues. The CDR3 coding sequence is TGTGCCAGCACCCAAGCGGGCCTGCAAGAGACCCAGTACTTC. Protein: CASTQAGLQETQYF.

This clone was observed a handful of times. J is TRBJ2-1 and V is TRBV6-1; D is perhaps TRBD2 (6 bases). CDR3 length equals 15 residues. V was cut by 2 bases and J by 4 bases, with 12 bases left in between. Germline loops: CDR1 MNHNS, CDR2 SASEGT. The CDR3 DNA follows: TGTGCCAGCAGTGAAAGCCGAGGGACTTACAATGAGCAGTTCTTC. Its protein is CASSESRGTYNEQFF.

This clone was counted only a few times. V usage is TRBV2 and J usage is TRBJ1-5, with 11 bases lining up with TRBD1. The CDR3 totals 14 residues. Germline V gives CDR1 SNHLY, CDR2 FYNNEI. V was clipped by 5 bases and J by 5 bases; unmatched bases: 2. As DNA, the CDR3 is TGTGCCAGCAGTCGGGACAGGGGGTATCAGCCCCAGCATTTT. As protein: CASSRDRGYQPQHF.

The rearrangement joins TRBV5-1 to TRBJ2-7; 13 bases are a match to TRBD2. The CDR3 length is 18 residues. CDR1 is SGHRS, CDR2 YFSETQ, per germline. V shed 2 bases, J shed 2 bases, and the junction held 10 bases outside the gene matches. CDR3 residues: CASSFGLAGAGGAYEQYF. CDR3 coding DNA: TGCGCCAGCAGCTTCGGACTAGCGGGAGCCGGGGGGGCCTACGAGCAGTACTTC.

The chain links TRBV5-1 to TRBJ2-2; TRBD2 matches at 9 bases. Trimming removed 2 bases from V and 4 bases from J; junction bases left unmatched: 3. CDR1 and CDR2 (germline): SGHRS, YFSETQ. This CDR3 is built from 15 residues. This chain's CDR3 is CASSFASGITGELFF. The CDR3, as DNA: TGCGCCAGCAGCTTCGCTAGCGGGATCACCGGGGAGCTGTTTTTT.

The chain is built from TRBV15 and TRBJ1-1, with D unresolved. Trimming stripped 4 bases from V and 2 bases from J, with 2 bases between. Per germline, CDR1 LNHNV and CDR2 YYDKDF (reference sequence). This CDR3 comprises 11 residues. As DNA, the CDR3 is TGTGCCACCAGCAAAAACACTGAAGCTTTCTTT. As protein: CATSKNTEAFF. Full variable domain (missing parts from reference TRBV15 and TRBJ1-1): DAMVIQNPRYQVTQFGKPVTLSCSQTLNHNVMYWYQQKSSQAPKLLFHYYDKDFNNEADTPDNFQSRRPNTSFCFLDIRSPGLGDTAMYLCATSKNTEAFFGQGTRLTVV.

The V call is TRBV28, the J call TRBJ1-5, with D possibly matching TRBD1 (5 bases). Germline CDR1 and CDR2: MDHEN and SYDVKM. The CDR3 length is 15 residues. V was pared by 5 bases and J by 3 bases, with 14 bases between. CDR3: CASSPRFRVNQPQHF. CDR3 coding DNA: TGTGCCAGCAGTCCGCGTTTCAGGGTCAATCAGCCCCAGCATTTT.

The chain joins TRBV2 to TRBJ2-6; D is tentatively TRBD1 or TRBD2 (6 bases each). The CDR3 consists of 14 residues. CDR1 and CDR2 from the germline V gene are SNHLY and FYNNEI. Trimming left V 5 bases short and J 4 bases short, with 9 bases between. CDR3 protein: CASSWGAGANVLTF. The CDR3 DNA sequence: TGTGCCAGCAGTTGGGGGGCCGGGGCCAACGTCCTGACTTTC.

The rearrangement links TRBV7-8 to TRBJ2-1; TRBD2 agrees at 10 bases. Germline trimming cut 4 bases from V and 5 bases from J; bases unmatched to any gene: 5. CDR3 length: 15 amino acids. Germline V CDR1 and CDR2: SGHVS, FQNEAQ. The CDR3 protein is CASSSTSGDNNEQFF. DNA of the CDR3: TGTGCCAGCAGCTCCACTAGCGGGGATAACAATGAGCAGTTCTTC.

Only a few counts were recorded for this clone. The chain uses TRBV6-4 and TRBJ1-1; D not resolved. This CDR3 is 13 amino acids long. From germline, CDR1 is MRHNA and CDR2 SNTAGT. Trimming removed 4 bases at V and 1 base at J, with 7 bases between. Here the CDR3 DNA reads TGTGCCAGCAGTGCCCAGCCGAACACTGAAGCTTTCTTT. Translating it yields CASSAQPNTEAFF.

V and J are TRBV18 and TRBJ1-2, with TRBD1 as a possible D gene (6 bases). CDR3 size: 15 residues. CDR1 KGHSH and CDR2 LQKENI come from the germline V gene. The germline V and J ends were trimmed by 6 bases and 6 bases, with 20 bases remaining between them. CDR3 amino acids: CASSPTAAGENGYTF. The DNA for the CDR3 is TGTGCCAGCTCTCCCACGGCGGCAGGGGAAAATGGCTACACCTTC. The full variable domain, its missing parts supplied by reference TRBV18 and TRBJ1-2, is NAGVMQNPRHLVRRRGQEARLRCSPMKGHSHVYWYRQLPEEGLKFMVYLQKENIIDESGMPKERFSAEFPKEGPSILRIQQVVRGDSAAYFCASSPTAAGENGYTFGSGTRLTVV.

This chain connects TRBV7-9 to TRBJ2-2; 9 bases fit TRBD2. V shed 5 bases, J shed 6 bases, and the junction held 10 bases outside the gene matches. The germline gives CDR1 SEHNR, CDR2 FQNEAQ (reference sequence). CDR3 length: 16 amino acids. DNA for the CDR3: TGTGCCAGCAGCCCCTATAGCGGGAGAGGCGCCGGGGAGCTGTTTTTT. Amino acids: CASSPYSGRGAGELFF.

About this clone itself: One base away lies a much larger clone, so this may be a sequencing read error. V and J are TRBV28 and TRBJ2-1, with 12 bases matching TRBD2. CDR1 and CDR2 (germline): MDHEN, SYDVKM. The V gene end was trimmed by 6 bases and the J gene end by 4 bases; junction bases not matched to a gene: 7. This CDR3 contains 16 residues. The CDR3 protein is CASSPRLAGVYNEQFF. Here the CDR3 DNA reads TGTGCCAGCAGCCCGAGACTAGCGGGAGTTTACAATGAGCAGTTCTTC.

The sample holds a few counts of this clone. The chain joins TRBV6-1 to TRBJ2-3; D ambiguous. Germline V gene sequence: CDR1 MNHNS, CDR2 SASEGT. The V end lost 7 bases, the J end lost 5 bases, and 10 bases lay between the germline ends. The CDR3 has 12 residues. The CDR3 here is CASTTRVDTQYF. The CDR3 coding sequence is TGTGCCAGCACTACACGGGTAGATACGCAGTATTTT.

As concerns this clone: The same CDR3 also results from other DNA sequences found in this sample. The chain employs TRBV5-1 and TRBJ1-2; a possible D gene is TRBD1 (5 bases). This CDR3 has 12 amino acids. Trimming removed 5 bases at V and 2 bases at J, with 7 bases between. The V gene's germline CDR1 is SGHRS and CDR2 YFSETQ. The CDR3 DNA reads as TGCGCCAGCAGTACAGGAAACTATGGCTACACCTTC. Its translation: CASSTGNYGYTF.

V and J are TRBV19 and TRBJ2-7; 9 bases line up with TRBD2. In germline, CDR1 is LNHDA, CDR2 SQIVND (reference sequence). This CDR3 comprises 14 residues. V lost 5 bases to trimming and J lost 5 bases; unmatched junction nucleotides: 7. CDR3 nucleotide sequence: TGTGCCAGTAGTGTGAGCGGGAGGAAGCACGAGCAGTACTTC. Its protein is CASSVSGRKHEQYF.

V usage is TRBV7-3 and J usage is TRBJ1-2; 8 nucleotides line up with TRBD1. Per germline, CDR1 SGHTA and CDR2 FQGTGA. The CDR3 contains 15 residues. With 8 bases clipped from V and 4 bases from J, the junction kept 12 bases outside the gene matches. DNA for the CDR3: TGTGCCAGCTCCCCGACAGGGGAATCCGGCTATGGCTACACCTTC. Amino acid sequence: CASSPTGESGYGYTF.